The sequence of this T cell receptor beta chain was determined in a study of cytomegalovirus exposure and HLA in healthy donors. Study-wide points: Reportedly, HLA-A and HLA-B alleles of most subjects were accurately predicted from TCR beta.

A word on this clone: The antigen remains undetermined.

V gave up 1 base and J gave up 4 bases; unmatched junction bases: 4. The CDR3 runs 16 residues. Germline values: CDR1 MGHRA, CDR2 YSYEKL. Researchers ran the PCR with 60 Vbeta and 13 Jbeta primers. Sequencing used immunoSEQ multiplex PCR; TCRdb keeps in-frame clones, though not all of them. There are around 160,000 clones in the sample; roughly 73% occur only once, and about 4.9% lies in the top ten. The chain recombines TRBV4-1 with TRBJ2-3; 11 bases line up with TRBD1. This TCR derives from a male donor in good health and CMV-seronegative. The material sequenced was PBMCs. CDR3 in DNA: TGCGCCAGCAGCCAAGCCCCGGGACAGGGGGCAGATACGCAGTATTTT. Translation: CASSQAPGQGADTQYF.